This passage covers 19 T cell receptor beta chains from one sample sequenced in a study of cytomegalovirus exposure and HLA in healthy donors. The PCR ran on 60 Vbeta and 13 Jbeta primers. Clones were sequenced by immunoSEQ multiplex PCR, and TCRdb holds only the in-frame ones, with some missing. The sample holds approximately 240,000 clones; 70% to 80% are singletons and the top ten take 2.5% to 3.5%. Sequencing was performed on PBMCs. The receptors originated from a woman aged 60-75 years in good health and CMV-seropositive.

V usage is TRBV6-5 and J usage is TRBJ1-6, with D unclear. The CDR3 is made up of 13 amino acids. V dropped 7 bases and J dropped 10 bases, with 14 bases sitting between them. CDR1 is MNHEY, CDR2 SVGAGI, per germline. The CDR3 bases are TGTGCCAGCATTGGAGGGCCGGGCTCACCCCTCCACTTT. Translation: CASIGGPGSPLHF.

This clone was recorded a few times. This chain uses TRBV19 with TRBJ1-2, with TRBD1 as a possible D gene (5 bases). The germline V gene encodes CDR1 LNHDA and CDR2 SQIVND (reference sequence). Trimming took off 3 bases at V and 8 bases at J, with 10 bases between the two ends. The CDR3 runs to 12 residues. The CDR3 here is CASSIAREGYTF. The CDR3 DNA reads as TGTGCCAGTAGTATTGCCAGGGAAGGCTACACCTTC.

There are a few counts of this clone. The chain has TRBV5-1 and TRBJ2-3; 8 nucleotides line up with TRBD1. Germline loops: CDR1 SGHRS, CDR2 YFSETQ. The CDR3 extends over 15 amino acids. The V and J ends lost 0 bases and 4 bases, in that order; junction bases with no gene match: 4. Here the CDR3 DNA reads TGCGCCAGCAGCTTGGATGGACAGGGCTCAGATACGCAGTATTTT. Amino acids: CASSLDGQGSDTQYF.

The chain joins TRBV9 to TRBJ1-2; possible D gene TRBD1, 6 bases. Germline V lookup: CDR1 SGDLS, CDR2 YYNGEE. Trimming took off 3 bases at V and 0 bases at J, with 15 bases between the two ends. The CDR3 consists of 16 residues. For the CDR3, the DNA is TGTGCCAGCAGCGCACCAGCCCAGGGGACTAACTATGGCTACACCTTC. Translation gives CASSAPAQGTNYGYTF.

The chain joins TRBV5-1 to TRBJ1-1; 8 bases map to TRBD1. This CDR3 is 16 amino acids long. In germline, CDR1 is SGHRS, CDR2 YFSETQ. V dropped 0 bases and J dropped 6; count of bases not matched to a gene: 10. The CDR3 DNA follows: TGCGCCAGCAGCTTGGCCGGGACAGGCCTGATGTCTGAAGCTTTCTTT. Translated: CASSLAGTGLMSEAFF.

The chain has TRBV7-9 and TRBJ1-2; D may be TRBD1 (6 bases). In germline, CDR1 is SEHNR, CDR2 FQNEAQ (reference sequence). This CDR3 has 14 residues. Trimming removed 1 base from V and 6 bases from J, with 12 bases in between. CDR3: CASSLVGHEDGYTF. In DNA form, the CDR3 reads TGTGCCAGCAGCTTAGTGGGACACGAAGATGGCTACACCTTC.

This clone showed up just once. The gene calls are TRBV7-2 and TRBJ2-5, with 7 bases matching TRBD1. Germline lookup yields CDR1 SGHTA and CDR2 FQGNSA. The CDR3 runs 14 residues. The V and J ends lost 5 bases and 3 bases, in that order; junction bases with no gene match: 6. DNA of the CDR3: TGTGCCAGCAGCACCAGACAGGGAAAAGAGACCCAGTACTTC. The encoded protein is CASSTRQGKETQYF.

In this sample, this clone turned up a few times. Here the CDR3 reads CAIRDSGGAFF. Written as DNA, the CDR3 is TGTGCCATCAGGGACAGTGGCGGAGCTTTCTTT. This sequence joins TRBV10-3 and TRBJ1-1; TRBD1 is a possible D gene (6 bases). The CDR3 totals 11 residues. Trimming cost V 6 bases and J 10 bases, with 12 bases left between them. CDR1 and CDR2 from the germline V gene are ENHRY and SYGVKD.

V is TRBV6-1 and J is TRBJ1-2; D is perhaps TRBD1 (5 bases). There are 14 residues in the CDR3. Trimming stripped 5 bases from V and 4 bases from J, with 14 bases between. Germline V gene lookup returns CDR1 MNHNS and CDR2 SASEGT. The CDR3 coding sequence is TGTGCCAGCAGTTCCGGGGGGGGACCCTATGGCTACACCTTC. This gives the protein CASSSGGGPYGYTF.

The chain recombines TRBV7-8 with TRBJ1-4; no reliable D call. Germline lookup yields CDR1 SGHVS and CDR2 FQNEAQ. Trimming took 1 base from V and 5 from J, leaving 14 bases between them. This CDR3 contains 16 residues. CDR3 loop: CASSLGSGYSNEKLFF. The CDR3 DNA reads as TGTGCCAGCAGCTTAGGGTCGGGGTACTCGAATGAAAAACTGTTTTTT.

This chain uses TRBV4-2 with TRBJ2-5; D perhaps matches TRBD1 (6 bases). The V end was cut by 3 bases, the J end by 4 bases, with 15 bases between. This CDR3 is built from 15 residues. Germline assignment: CDR1 LGHNA and CDR2 YNFKEQ. CDR3 DNA sequence: TGTGCCAGCAGCCAGGCTGAAGGGGGATTAGAGACCCAGTACTTC. Translated: CASSQAEGGLETQYF.

Of note for this clone: The sample contains more than one DNA sequence encoding this CDR3. DNA for the CDR3: TGCGCCAGCAGCCAAGGGTCAGGGGGCTGGAGTGGCTACACCTTC. Its protein product is CASSQGSGGWSGYTF. This rearrangement joins TRBV4-1 to TRBJ1-2; 8 bases agree with TRBD1. The trim removed 1 base at V and 7 bases at J, leaving 8 bases unmatched. The germline gives CDR1 MGHRA, CDR2 YSYEKL. This CDR3 is 15 amino acids long.

This chain uses TRBV6-6 with TRBJ2-3; a possible D gene is TRBD2 (5 bases). Germline assignment: CDR1 MNHNY and CDR2 SVGAGI (reference sequence). V lost 0 bases to trimming and J lost 3 bases, with 13 bases between them. This CDR3 comprises 16 residues. The CDR3 reads CASSYSKLEITDTQYF. For the CDR3, the DNA is TGTGCCAGCAGTTACTCGAAACTAGAGATAACAGATACGCAGTATTTT.

The J gene is TRBJ2-7, the V gene TRBV28; maybe TRBD2 (7 bases). The CDR3 runs to 15 residues. The germline gives CDR1 MDHEN, CDR2 SYDVKM. V lost 5 bases and J 3 bases, leaving 17 bases between the germline ends. CDR3 region: CASSTGAGAFYEQYF. DNA of the CDR3: TGTGCCAGCAGTACCGGCGCGGGGGCTTTCTACGAGCAGTACTTC. Filled out from reference TRBV28 and TRBJ2-7, the complete variable domain reads DVKVTQSSRYLVKRTGEKVFLECVQDMDHENMFWYRQDPGLGLRLIYFSYDVKMKEKGDIPEGYSVSREKKERFSLILESASTNQTSMYLCASSTGAGAFYEQYFGPGTRLTVT.

The chain joins TRBV5-4 to TRBJ2-7; 7 nucleotides align to TRBD1. J lost 3 bases, V lost 4 bases, and 10 bases had no gene match. Germline CDR1 SGHNT, CDR2 YYREEE (reference sequence). The CDR3 runs 15 residues. CDR3 DNA: TGTGCCAGCAGCCCTCCAGGGGGAAATGACTACGAGCAGTACTTC. Its translation: CASSPPGGNDYEQYF.

This clone was seen once. The chain employs TRBV5-6 and TRBJ1-6; the D is unclear. V gave up 0 bases and J gave up 9 bases, with 10 bases separating them. This CDR3 comprises 14 residues. Germline V lookup: CDR1 SGHDT, CDR2 YYEEEE. The CDR3 DNA is TGTGCCAGCAGCTTGGAGCGGCTGGGTTCACCCCTCCACTTT. Amino acid sequence: CASSLERLGSPLHF.

The rearrangement joins TRBV7-3 to TRBJ2-3; 9 bases are shared with TRBD2. The V and J ends lost 2 bases and 5 bases, in that order; junction bases with no gene match: 5. Per germline, CDR1 SGHTA and CDR2 FQGTGA. CDR3 length: 15 amino acids. CDR3 protein: CASSLLAGGEDTQYF. The DNA for the CDR3 is TGTGCCAGCAGCTTACTGGCGGGGGGGGAAGATACGCAGTATTTT. The full variable domain, its missing parts supplied by reference TRBV7-3 and TRBJ2-3, is GAGVSQTPSNKVTEKGKYVELRCDPISGHTALYWYRQSLGQGPEFLIYFQGTGAADDSGLPNDRFFAVRPEGSVSTLKIQRTERGDSAVYLCASSLLAGGEDTQYFGPGTRLTVL.

V usage is TRBV6-1 and J usage is TRBJ2-7, with D perhaps TRBD2 (5 bases). The CDR3 has 13 amino acids. The V end was cut by 6 bases, the J end by 2 bases, with 11 bases between. The germline gives CDR1 MNHNS, CDR2 SASEGT. CDR3 in amino acids: CASRTGLTYEQYF. CDR3 DNA: TGTGCCAGCAGGACGGGGTTAACCTACGAGCAGTACTTC.

The chain joins TRBV4-2 to TRBJ2-3; D gene ambiguous. Germline values: CDR1 LGHNA, CDR2 YNFKEQ. V lost 4 bases and J 1 base, leaving 3 bases between the germline ends. The CDR3 extends over 12 amino acids. The CDR3 region has the DNA TGTGCCAGCAGCCTCGGCACAGATACGCAGTATTTT. Protein sequence: CASSLGTDTQYF.